These 26 T cell receptor beta chains share one sample of origin, sequenced in a study of cytomegalovirus exposure and HLA in healthy donors. 13 Jbeta primers and 60 Vbeta primers were used for the PCR. Measured with immunoSEQ multiplex PCR; TCRdb has only the in-frame clones, and not every one. The repertoire includes roughly 170,000 clones, about 80% of them detected once, and 4.5% to 5.5% sits in the top ten. The sample comprised PBMCs. Receptors originate from a man younger than 35 in good health and CMV-seronegative.

The chain recombines TRBV7-9 with TRBJ2-7; tentatively, D is TRBD2 (5 bases). Germline V CDR1 and CDR2: SEHNR, FQNEAQ (reference sequence). The CDR3 runs to 14 residues. Trimming shortened V by 5 bases and J by 2 bases, and 13 bases separated the two germline ends. The CDR3 sequence: CASSAGGGPYEQYF. The CDR3 nucleotides read TGTGCCAGCAGCGCCGGAGGAGGACCCTACGAGCAGTACTTC. Full variable domain (missing parts from reference TRBV7-9 and TRBJ2-7): DTGVSQNPRHKITKRGQNVTFRCDPISEHNRLYWYRQTLGQGPEFLTYFQNEAQLEKSRLLSDRFSAERPKGSFSTLEIQRTEQGDSAMYLCASSAGGGPYEQYFGPGTRLTVT.

The rearrangement joins TRBV6-5 to TRBJ1-2; D is undetermined. The CDR3 length is 16 residues. Trimming pared 0 bases from V and 4 bases from J, leaving 15 bases between. Looked up from germline, CDR1 is MNHEY and CDR2 is SVGAGI. The CDR3 DNA is TGTGCCAGCAGTTACTCGAGGATCGGTAATCTCTATGGCTACACCTTC. Residues: CASSYSRIGNLYGYTF.

This chain connects TRBV27 to TRBJ2-1; 13 bases are a match to TRBD2. With 5 bases clipped from V and 3 bases from J, the junction kept 10 bases outside the gene matches. The germline V gene has CDR1 MNHEY and CDR2 SMNVEV (reference sequence). This CDR3 comprises 18 residues. For the CDR3, the DNA is TGTGCCAGCAGTCCACTAGCGGGAGGGCTCCTCAACTACAATGAGCAGTTCTTC. This translates into CASSPLAGGLLNYNEQFF.

The rearrangement links TRBV7-9 to TRBJ2-7; D is ambiguous. Trimming removed 3 bases at V and 6 bases at J, with 9 bases between. The CDR3 sequence is 12 residues long. The germline V gene encodes CDR1 SEHNR and CDR2 FQNEAQ (reference sequence). The CDR3 is CASSFRVGEQYF. In DNA form, the CDR3 reads TGTGCCAGCAGCTTCCGGGTAGGCGAGCAGTACTTC.

J is TRBJ2-5 and V is TRBV27; D is possibly TRBD2 (7 bases). This CDR3 has 15 amino acids. CDR1 and CDR2 from the germline V gene are MNHEY and SMNVEV (reference sequence). Trimming stripped 6 bases from V and 5 bases from J, with 19 bases between. For the CDR3, the DNA is TGTGCCAGCAGGTCCCGTTGGGGGGGGCGCGAGACCCAGTACTTC. Protein sequence: CASRSRWGGRETQYF.

The rearrangement links TRBV9 to TRBJ2-2; 8 bases match TRBD1. With V trimmed by 2 bases and J by 7 bases, 1 base remained unmatched. Germline V gives CDR1 SGDLS, CDR2 YYNGEE. CDR3 length equals 13 residues. The CDR3 nucleotides are TGTGCCAGCAGCGTGACAGGGGACGGGGAGCTGTTTTTT. It codes for CASSVTGDGELFF.

The chain couples TRBV7-3 to TRBJ2-3, with D maybe TRBD2 (6 bases). The CDR3 runs 14 residues. Germline V CDR1 and CDR2: SGHTA, FQGTGA. V lost 2 bases and J 4 bases, leaving 10 bases between the germline ends. CDR3 nucleotides: TGTGCCAGCAGCTTAGGGCCGGGGGCAGATACGCAGTATTTT. Amino acids: CASSLGPGADTQYF.

The chain recombines TRBV5-1 with TRBJ2-3; maybe TRBD1 (5 bases). The CDR3 contains 15 residues. Looked up from germline, CDR1 is SGHRS and CDR2 is YFSETQ. V lost 7 bases to trimming and J lost 2 bases, with 17 bases between them. CDR3 sequence (DNA): TGCGCCAGCGCGGTGGGGCCGGGTGTCACAGATACGCAGTATTTT. Protein sequence: CASAVGPGVTDTQYF.

This sequence joins TRBV28 and TRBJ2-7, with D maybe TRBD1 (5 bases). There are 13 residues in the CDR3. Germline loops: CDR1 MDHEN, CDR2 SYDVKM. Trimming took 7 bases from V and 0 from J, leaving 10 bases between them. CDR3 sequence reads: CASTTDPSYEQYF. In DNA, the CDR3 is TGTGCCAGCACGACAGACCCCTCCTACGAGCAGTACTTC.

This clone was seen a few times. The genes are TRBV7-9 and TRBJ2-1; 13 bases are shared with TRBD2. This CDR3 has 13 amino acids. The ends lost 2 bases at V and 15 bases at J; junction bases unmatched: 4. Per the germline V gene, CDR1 is SEHNR and CDR2 is FQNEAQ (reference sequence). This chain's CDR3 is CASSLMGTSGTFF. CDR3 sequence (DNA): TGTGCCAGCAGCTTAATGGGGACTAGCGGGACGTTCTTC.

The chain joins TRBV7-2 to TRBJ1-5, with D possibly TRBD1 on 6 matching bases. The CDR3 covers 14 residues. The V end was cut by 5 bases, the J end by 5 bases, with 13 bases between. From germline, CDR1 is SGHTA and CDR2 FQGNSA. Written as DNA, the CDR3 is TGTGCCAGCAGCCCTAGGGGGGGCCATCAGCCCCAGCATTTT. It yields the protein CASSPRGGHQPQHF.

The gene calls are TRBV5-1 and TRBJ1-5, with D hard to call. CDR3 length equals 14 residues. Germline loops: CDR1 SGHRS, CDR2 YFSETQ. Trimming took off 0 bases at V and 6 bases at J, with 10 bases between the two ends. The DNA for the CDR3 is TGCGCCAGCAGCTTGGGTCGGGAGCCTCAGCCCCAGCATTTT. Protein product: CASSLGREPQPQHF.

In nucleotides, the CDR3 is TGCAGCGTCGCATCATTAGCTTACAATGAGCAGTTCTTC. Translated, it gives CSVASLAYNEQFF. The chain joins TRBV29-1 to TRBJ2-1; no firm D call. The CDR3 sequence is 13 residues long. Trimming cost V 6 bases and J 4 bases, with 13 bases left between them. The germline gives CDR1 SQVTM, CDR2 ANQGSEA.

This clone was observed a handful of times. The chain combines TRBV6-6 with TRBJ2-7; D is possibly TRBD2 (5 bases). This CDR3 spans 13 amino acids. Germline lookup yields CDR1 MNHNY and CDR2 SVGAGI (reference sequence). With 4 bases removed from V and 2 bases from J, the gap between germline ends came to 9 bases. CDR3 bases: TGTGCCAGCAGTTTGGCCGGGACCTACGAGCAGTACTTC. This encodes CASSLAGTYEQYF.

The sample holds one count of this clone. The J gene is TRBJ2-3, the V gene TRBV28; 10 bases align to TRBD2. From germline, CDR1 is MDHEN and CDR2 SYDVKM. After removal of 5 bases from V and 1 base from J, the junction contained 6 bases not matched to a gene. This CDR3 is 16 amino acids long. The CDR3 here is CASSLLAGVGTDTQYF. CDR3 DNA sequence: TGTGCCAGCAGTCTCCTAGCGGGAGTCGGCACAGATACGCAGTATTTT. The variable domain in full, with the rest retrieved from reference TRBV28 and TRBJ2-3, is DVKVTQSSRYLVKRTGEKVFLECVQDMDHENMFWYRQDPGLGLRLIYFSYDVKMKEKGDIPEGYSVSREKKERFSLILESASTNQTSMYLCASSLLAGVGTDTQYFGPGTRLTVL.

The rearrangement uses TRBV15 and TRBJ2-2; 8 bases fit TRBD2. The V gene end was trimmed by 1 base and the J gene end by 1 base; junction bases not matched to a gene: 5. Germline CDR1 and CDR2: LNHNV and YYDKDF (reference sequence). The CDR3 spans 17 residues. The CDR3 loop reads CATSRGPGTRNTGELFF. The CDR3 nucleotides read TGTGCCACCAGCAGAGGCCCCGGGACTAGGAACACCGGGGAGCTGTTTTTT.

Here the CDR3 DNA reads TGTGCCAGCAGTTCTGGGACAGGGGAAGGCAATGAGCAGTTCTTC. Its protein is CASSSGTGEGNEQFF. The chain employs TRBV6-5 and TRBJ2-1, with TRBD1 matching over 10 bases. V lost 4 bases and J lost 6; bases outside the gene matches: 6. Germline V gene sequence: CDR1 MNHEY, CDR2 SVGAGI. The CDR3 totals 15 residues.

The CDR3 sequence: CASSVYTGELFF. CDR3 nucleotide sequence: TGTGCCAGCAGTGTCTACACCGGGGAGCTGTTTTTT. This rearrangement joins TRBV2 to TRBJ2-2; D is unclear. V dropped 4 bases and J dropped 3 bases, with 3 bases sitting between them. Germline CDR1 SNHLY, CDR2 FYNNEI. The CDR3 totals 12 residues. The variable domain in full, completed from reference TRBV2 and TRBJ2-2, reads EPEVTQTPSHQVTQMGQEVILRCVPISNHLYFYWYRQILGQKVEFLVSFYNNEISEKSEIFDDQFSVERPDGSNFTLKIRSTKLEDSAMYFCASSVYTGELFFGEGSRLTVL.

The chain combines TRBV10-1 with TRBJ2-2; a weak D match, TRBD2 (5 bases). V lost 8 bases and J 2 bases, leaving 15 bases between the germline ends. The CDR3 is made up of 15 amino acids. Germline lookup yields CDR1 WNHNN and CDR2 SYGVQD (reference sequence). This CDR3 is CASRVRLANTGELFF. DNA of the CDR3: TGCGCCAGCCGGGTAAGGCTAGCCAACACCGGGGAGCTGTTTTTT.

The rearrangement uses TRBV5-1 and TRBJ2-1; D is undetermined. The CDR3 covers 12 residues. Trimming took 2 bases from V and 8 from J, leaving 8 bases between them. Germline CDR1 reads SGHRS; CDR2 reads YFSETQ. CDR3: CASSFSGHEQFF. CDR3 sequence (DNA): TGCGCCAGCAGCTTCAGTGGCCATGAGCAGTTCTTC.

This clone appeared a single time. The chain uses TRBV27 and TRBJ2-7, with unresolved D. The CDR3 spans 14 residues. The V gene's germline CDR1 is MNHEY and CDR2 SMNVEV (reference sequence). The V end lost 5 bases, the J end lost 2 bases, and 13 bases lay between the germline ends. This CDR3 reads CASSRTGLPYEQYF. The CDR3 nucleotides read TGTGCCAGCAGTCGCACCGGGTTGCCCTACGAGCAGTACTTC.

The V and J genes are TRBV28 and TRBJ2-7; D is unresolved. Trimming took 7 bases from V and 6 from J, leaving 19 bases between them. This CDR3 spans 14 amino acids. Germline CDR1 reads MDHEN; CDR2 reads SYDVKM. In nucleotides, the CDR3 is TGTGCCAGCACCTTAGATGACATCTATAGCGAGCAGTACTTC. Translating gives CASTLDDIYSEQYF.

The chain employs TRBV21-1 and TRBJ1-2. TRBV21-1 represents a pseudogene. This CDR3 spans 15 amino acids. The CDR3 protein is CASSNEEKGDYGYTF. CDR3 in DNA: TGTGCCAGCAGCAACGAAGAGAAAGGAGACTATGGCTACACCTTC.

V is TRBV2 and J is TRBJ1-2, with D tentatively TRBD1 (6 bases). Trimming stripped 5 bases from V and 0 bases from J, with 13 bases between. Germline lookup yields CDR1 SNHLY and CDR2 FYNNEI. The CDR3 contains 15 residues. The CDR3 DNA reads as TGTGCCAGCAGTTGGACAGTAAATACTAACTATGGCTACACCTTC. Protein product: CASSWTVNTNYGYTF.

CDR3 bases: TGTGCCAGTAGTAAGCCACTCTATGGCTACACCTTC. Translation: CASSKPLYGYTF. The J gene is TRBJ1-2, the V gene TRBV19; no reliable D call. CDR1 is LNHDA and CDR2 is SQIVND in the germline V gene (reference sequence). V shed 4 bases and J shed 4 bases, with 7 bases lying between them. The CDR3 extends over 12 amino acids.

V gene TRBV7-3 combines with J gene TRBJ2-3; D perhaps matches TRBD2 (5 bases). This CDR3 is built from 15 residues. CDR1 is SGHTA, CDR2 FQGTGA, per germline. The V end lost 5 bases, the J end lost 4 bases, and 16 bases lay between the germline ends. CDR3 coding DNA: TGTGCCAGCAGCCCGGACTCGTTGGGCGCAGATACGCAGTATTTT. It codes for CASSPDSLGADTQYF. Together with reference TRBV7-3 and TRBJ2-3, the CDR3 gives the full variable domain: GAGVSQTPSNKVTEKGKYVELRCDPISGHTALYWYRQSLGQGPEFLIYFQGTGAADDSGLPNDRFFAVRPEGSVSTLKIQRTERGDSAVYLCASSPDSLGADTQYFGPGTRLTVL.